This TCR beta chain was sequenced in a study of blood T cell repertoires in COVID-19. At the level of the study: The samples span acute and convalescent COVID-19 from the United States, Italy and Spain. Sample material is recorded as cDNA or gDNA derived from T cells, B-cell-depleted T cells, or PBMCs.

TCRdb's table, derived via immunoSEQ multiplex PCR, lists solely in-frame clones and lacks some. The sample includes approximately 90,000 clones, over 75% of them seen just once. The CDR3 has 14 amino acids. V gave up 3 bases and J gave up 2 bases, with 11 bases separating them. The germline gives CDR1 GTSNPN, CDR2 SVGIG (reference sequence). The sequencing sample was made of peripheral blood. The TCR sequence derives from a man in his sixties with acute or convalescent COVID-19. V usage is TRBV30 and J usage is TRBJ1-3, with no clear D. Written as DNA, the CDR3 is TGTGCCTGGAGCAGGAGGGAAACTGGAAACACCATATATTTT. Residues: CAWSRRETGNTIYF.